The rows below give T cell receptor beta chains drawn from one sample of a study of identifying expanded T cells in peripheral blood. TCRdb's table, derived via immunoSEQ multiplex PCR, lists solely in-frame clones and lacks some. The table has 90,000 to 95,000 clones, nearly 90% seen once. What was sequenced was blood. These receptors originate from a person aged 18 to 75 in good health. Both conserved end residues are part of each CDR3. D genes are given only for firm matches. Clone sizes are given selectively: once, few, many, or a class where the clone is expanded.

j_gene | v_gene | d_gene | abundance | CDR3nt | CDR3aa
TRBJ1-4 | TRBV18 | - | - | TGTGCCAGCTCCCTGGTTGAAGTACAGGGACGGGAAAAACTGTTTTTT | CASSLVEVQGREKLFF
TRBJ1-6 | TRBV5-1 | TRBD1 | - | TGCGCCAGCACCGCCGGGACAGTACTTTCACCCCTCCACTTT | CASTAGTVLSPLHF
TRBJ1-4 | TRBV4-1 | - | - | TGCGCCAGCAGCCTACGGGTAGGGGCAACTAATGAAAAACTGTTTTTT | CASSLRVGATNEKLFF
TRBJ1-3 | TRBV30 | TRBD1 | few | TGTGCCTGGAGTCGGACAGGGGGAAACACCATATATTTT | CAWSRTGGNTIYF
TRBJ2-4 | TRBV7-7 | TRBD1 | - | TGTGCCAGCAGCTTAGGGGACCGCGGACAGGTACTAGCCAAAAACATTCAGTACTTC | CASSLGDRGQVLAKNIQYF
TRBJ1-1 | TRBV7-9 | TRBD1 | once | TGTGCCAGCAGTACCACGGACAGGGCGAACACTGAAGCTTTCTTT | CASSTTDRANTEAFF
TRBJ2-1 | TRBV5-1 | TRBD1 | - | TGCGCCAGCAGCCGGGGACAGTACAATGAGCAGTTCTTC | CASSRGQYNEQFF
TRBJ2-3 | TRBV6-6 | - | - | TGTGCCAGCAGTTACTCGTGGGGGGCAGATACGCAGTATTTT | CASSYSWGADTQYF
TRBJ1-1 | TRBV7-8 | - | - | TGTGCCAGCAGCCCCGGGGGTCGGGCTCCCGCTGAAGCTTTCTTT | CASSPGGRAPAEAFF
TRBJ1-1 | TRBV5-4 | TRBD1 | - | TGTGCCAGCAGCTTGGTGGGCCGGGACAGCTCTGAAGCTTTCTTT | CASSLVGRDSSEAFF
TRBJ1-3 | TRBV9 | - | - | TGTGCCAGCAGCTCTACGCCTGGAAACACCATATATTTT | CASSSTPGNTIYF
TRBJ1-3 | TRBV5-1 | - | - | TGCGCCAGCAGCTTGACAGGCTCTGGAAACACCATATATTTT | CASSLTGSGNTIYF
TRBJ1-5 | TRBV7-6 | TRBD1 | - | TGTGCCAGCAGCATAGGGACAGGGATAAGCAATCAGCCCCAGCATTTT | CASSIGTGISNQPQHF
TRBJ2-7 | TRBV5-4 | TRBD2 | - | TGTGCCAGCAGCCCCAGGAGCGGGGACCCCTACGAGCAGTACTTC | CASSPRSGDPYEQYF
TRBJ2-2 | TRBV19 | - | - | TGTGCCAGTACCGACGGTGGCAGGGAAAGATCACGGGAGCTGTTTTTT | CASTDGGRERSRELFF
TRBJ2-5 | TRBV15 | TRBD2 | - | TGTGCCACCAGCAGCGGCTTAGCGGGGCAAGAGACCCAGTACTTC | CATSSGLAGQETQYF
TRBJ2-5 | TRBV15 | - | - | TGTGCCACCAGCGTAAGGGGACATCAGTACTTC | CATSVRGHQYF
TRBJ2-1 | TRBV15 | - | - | TGTGCCACCAGCAGACGACTAGAAAATGAGCAGTTCTTC | CATSRRLENEQFF